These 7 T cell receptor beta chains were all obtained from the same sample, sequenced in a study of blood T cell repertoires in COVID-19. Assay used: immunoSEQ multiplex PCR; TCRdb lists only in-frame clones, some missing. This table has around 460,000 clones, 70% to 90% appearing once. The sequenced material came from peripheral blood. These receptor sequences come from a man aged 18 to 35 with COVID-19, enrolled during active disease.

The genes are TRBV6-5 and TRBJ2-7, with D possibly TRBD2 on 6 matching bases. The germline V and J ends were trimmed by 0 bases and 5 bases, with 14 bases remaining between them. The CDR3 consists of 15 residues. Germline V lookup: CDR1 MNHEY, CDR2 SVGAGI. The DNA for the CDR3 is TGTGCCAGCAGTTACTCGGGGGGTCGTCGGCACGAGCAGTACTTC. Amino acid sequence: CASSYSGGRRHEQYF.

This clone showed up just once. This CDR3 is CSVEVDRFGALHF. The CDR3 bases are TGCAGCGTTGAAGTGGATAGATTCGGGGCCCTCCACTTT. The rearrangement links TRBV29-1 to TRBJ1-6; D unclear. Germline V gene data show CDR1 as SQVTM and CDR2 as ANQGSEA. The CDR3 has 13 amino acids. V was pared by 1 base and J by 14 bases, with 15 bases between.

The CDR3: CASSFEGDRVIQPQHF. The CDR3 DNA reads TGTGCCAGCAGTTTTGAAGGGGACAGGGTGATACAGCCCCAGCATTTT. The chain combines TRBV25-1 with TRBJ1-5; 9 bases are a match to TRBD1. CDR1 is MGHDK and CDR2 is SYGVNS in the germline V gene. This CDR3 has 16 amino acids. The V gene end was trimmed by 5 bases and the J gene end by 7 bases; junction bases not matched to a gene: 12.

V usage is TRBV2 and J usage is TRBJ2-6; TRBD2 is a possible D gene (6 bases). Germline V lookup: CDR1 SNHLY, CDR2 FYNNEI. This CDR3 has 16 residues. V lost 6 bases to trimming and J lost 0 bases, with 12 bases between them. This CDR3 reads CASRRRGTSGANVLTF. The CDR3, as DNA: TGTGCCAGCAGGCGTCGCGGGACCTCTGGGGCCAACGTCCTGACTTTC.

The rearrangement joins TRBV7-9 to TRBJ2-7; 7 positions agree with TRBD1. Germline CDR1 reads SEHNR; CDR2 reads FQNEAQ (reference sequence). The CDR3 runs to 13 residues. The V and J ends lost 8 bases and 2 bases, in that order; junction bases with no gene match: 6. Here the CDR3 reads CASSTTGAYEQYF. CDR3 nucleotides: TGTGCCAGCTCCACTACAGGGGCCTACGAGCAGTACTTC.

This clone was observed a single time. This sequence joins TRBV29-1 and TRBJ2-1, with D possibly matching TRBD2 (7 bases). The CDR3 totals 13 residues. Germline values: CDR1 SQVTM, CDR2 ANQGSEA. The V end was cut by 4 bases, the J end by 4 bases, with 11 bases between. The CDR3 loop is CSVGGGGYNEQFF. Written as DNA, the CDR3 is TGCAGCGTTGGGGGAGGGGGTTACAATGAGCAGTTCTTC.

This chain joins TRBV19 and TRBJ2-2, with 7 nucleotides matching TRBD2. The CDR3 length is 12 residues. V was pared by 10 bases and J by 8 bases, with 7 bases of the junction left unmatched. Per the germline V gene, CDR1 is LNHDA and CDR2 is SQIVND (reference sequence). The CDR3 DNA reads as TGTGCCACCACGAGGGAGGGAGGGGAGCTGTTTTTT. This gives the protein CATTREGGELFF.